Below, 24 T cell receptor beta chains from the same sample are listed, as sequenced in a study of vaccination and CD4 T cells after COVID-19. The Oncomine TCR Beta short-read assay was what sequenced the DNA obtained from cultured CD4+ T cells. One entry per CDR3 protein results from TCRdb running MiXCR on the PCR reads. The sample has fewer than 20,000 distinct CDR3 sequences, roughly 52% seen once. These receptors have no identified antigens. Treatment described: roughly 10-day PBMC culture with coronavirus spike peptide pools or control peptides (ViraFEST assay). Sequencing used CD4+ T cells from blood, cultured in vitro, obtained before SARS-CoV-2 vaccination. The receptors come from a human donor who had recovered from COVID-19.

This chain links TRBV6-1 with TRBJ1-1; D gene uncertain. In germline, CDR1 is MNHNS, CDR2 SASEGT. This CDR3 comprises 11 residues. Trimming took 6 bases from V and 3 from J, leaving 5 bases between them. The CDR3 DNA is TGTGCCAGCAGCAGGCACACTGAAGCTTTCTTT. It translates to CASSRHTEAFF.

The chain has TRBV19 and TRBJ1-2, with D perhaps matching TRBD1 (6 bases). Trimming took off 1 base at V and 8 bases at J, with 11 bases between the two ends. Germline lookup yields CDR1 LNHDA and CDR2 SQIVND (reference sequence). The length of the CDR3 is 13 residues. The CDR3 DNA reads TGTGCCAGTAGTATAGTGTCCAGGGGCGGCTACACCTTC. As protein: CASSIVSRGGYTF.

This clonotype was detected only a few times. This chain joins TRBV20-1 and TRBJ2-1, with TRBD2 identical over 8 bases. The CDR3 contains 17 residues. Germline values: CDR1 DFQATT, CDR2 SNEGSKA (reference sequence). J gave up 4 bases and V 1 base, and 12 bases lay outside the gene matches. The CDR3 protein is CSARGQREGLRYNEQFF. The DNA of the CDR3 is TGCAGTGCTAGAGGTCAACGGGAGGGCCTCAGGTACAATGAGCAGTTCTTC.

This clonotype was seen a few times. The chain uses TRBV19 and TRBJ2-3; tentatively, D is TRBD2 (6 bases). The CDR3 consists of 16 residues. V lost 5 bases and J 2 bases, leaving 17 bases between the germline ends. CDR1 is LNHDA, CDR2 SQIVND, per germline (reference sequence). This chain's CDR3 is CASSGGTRFSTDTQYF. The CDR3 nucleotides are TGTGCCAGTAGTGGGGGGACCCGGTTTTCCACAGATACGCAGTATTTT.

CDR3 DNA sequence: TGTGCCAGCAGCTTATGGTACCACCCGGAGGTGGATTCACCCCTCCACTTT. This sequence encodes CASSLWYHPEVDSPLHF. The rearrangement joins TRBV7-9 to TRBJ1-6, with D unclear. Looked up from germline, CDR1 is SEHNR and CDR2 is FQNEAQ (reference sequence). CDR3 length: 17 amino acids. V lost 2 bases and J 8 bases, leaving 19 bases between the germline ends.

The V and J genes are TRBV20-1 and TRBJ1-3, with a tentative D call TRBD1 (5 bases). Trimming cost V 4 bases and J 4 bases, with 8 bases left between them. The CDR3 consists of 12 residues. Germline lookup yields CDR1 DFQATT and CDR2 SNEGSKA (reference sequence). The CDR3 reads CSATGGGNTIYF. In nucleotides, the CDR3 is TGCAGTGCTACGGGGGGGGGAAACACCATATATTTT.

V gene TRBV19 combines with J gene TRBJ2-4; D may be TRBD1 (5 bases). Germline CDR1 reads LNHDA; CDR2 reads SQIVND (reference sequence). This CDR3 contains 16 residues. V lost 2 bases to trimming and J lost 3 bases, with 14 bases between them. CDR3 in DNA: TGTGCCAGTAGTATACAGGGTGGGTTGGGCAAAAACATTCAGTACTTC. Its protein is CASSIQGGLGKNIQYF.

The chain carries TRBV20-1 and TRBJ2-7; 7 nucleotides align to TRBD1. The CDR3 has 15 residues. Germline trimming cut 4 bases from V and 3 bases from J; bases unmatched to any gene: 12. Germline V CDR1 and CDR2: DFQATT, SNEGSKA (reference sequence). The CDR3 sequence is CSATTGQLADYEQYF. DNA for the CDR3: TGCAGTGCTACGACGGGACAGCTCGCTGACTACGAGCAGTACTTC.

The rearrangement joins TRBV20-1 to TRBJ2-5; no definite D call. Germline V gives CDR1 DFQATT, CDR2 SNEGSKA (reference sequence). V lost 2 bases and J lost 5, with 9 bases in between. The CDR3 length is 12 residues. CDR3 loop: CSARLPLETQYF. The CDR3 DNA reads as TGCAGTGCTAGACTACCCTTGGAGACCCAGTACTTC.

This clonotype was found a few times. The chain has TRBV6-5 and TRBJ2-2, with a tentative D call TRBD2 (5 bases). The ends were cut back, 4 bases at V and 0 bases at J, with 15 bases in the middle. The CDR3 sequence is 17 residues long. The germline CDR1 and CDR2 sequences are MNHEY and SVGAGI. The CDR3 sequence: CASSWLSTRANTGELFF. The CDR3 DNA reads TGTGCCAGCAGTTGGCTGTCCACTAGGGCGAACACCGGGGAGCTGTTTTTT.

The chain couples TRBV20-1 to TRBJ2-7, with unresolved D. The V gene's germline CDR1 is DFQATT and CDR2 SNEGSKA (reference sequence). V was pared by 6 bases and J by 5 bases, with 11 bases between. The CDR3 is 11 residues long. The CDR3 region has the DNA TGCAGTGCCCTAAGGTTACACGAGCAGTACTTC. Amino acids: CSALRLHEQYF.

This clonotype was seen only a few times. This sequence joins TRBV20-1 and TRBJ1-5; TRBD1 is a possible D gene (5 bases). With 5 bases removed from V and 1 base from J, the gap between germline ends came to 12 bases. The V gene's germline CDR1 is DFQATT and CDR2 SNEGSKA (reference sequence). This CDR3 is 14 amino acids long. This CDR3 is CSASGNPSNQPQHF. DNA for the CDR3: TGCAGTGCTTCAGGGAACCCAAGCAATCAGCCCCAGCATTTT.

The gene calls are TRBV7-3 and TRBJ1-1; 9 nucleotides agree with TRBD1. Germline loops: CDR1 SGHTA, CDR2 FQGTGA. This CDR3 is 14 amino acids long. Trimming removed 5 bases from V and 1 base from J; junction bases left unmatched: 2. The CDR3 DNA is TGTGCCAGCAGCGTGACAGGGGGGAACACTGAAGCTTTCTTT. This codes for CASSVTGGNTEAFF.

V and J are TRBV18 and TRBJ2-7; D may match TRBD1 or TRBD2 (7 bases each). This CDR3 has 13 amino acids. The V end was cut by 3 bases, the J end by 9 bases, with 15 bases between. Germline-derived CDR1 and CDR2 are KGHSH and LQKENI. CDR3 protein: CASSPETGRGQYF. Here the CDR3 DNA reads TGTGCCAGCTCACCCGAGACAGGGAGGGGGCAGTACTTC.

The chain carries TRBV6-1 and TRBJ2-4; 10 positions match TRBD1. V shed 6 bases and J 6 bases; nucleotides not matched to a gene: 8. In germline, CDR1 is MNHNS, CDR2 SASEGT. This CDR3 spans 15 amino acids. CDR3 sequence reads: CASSLGQGGRNIQYF. The CDR3, as DNA: TGTGCCAGCAGCCTAGGACAGGGGGGGAGAAACATTCAGTACTTC.

V and J are TRBV6-5 and TRBJ2-5; 12 positions agree with TRBD2. Losses at the gene ends were 0 bases for V and 2 bases for J; bases not matched to a gene: 1. CDR1 MNHEY and CDR2 SVGAGI come from the germline V gene. This CDR3 has 16 amino acids. The CDR3 loop reads CASSYSLAGGQETQYF. Written as DNA, the CDR3 is TGTGCCAGCAGTTACTCTCTAGCGGGAGGGCAAGAGACCCAGTACTTC.

The V and J genes are TRBV10-3 and TRBJ2-3, with D perhaps TRBD1 (5 bases). Germline CDR1 is ENHRY and CDR2 is SYGVKD. The CDR3 contains 13 residues. Trimming shortened V by 3 bases and J by 1 base, and 5 bases separated the two germline ends. This CDR3 is CAISDRGTDTQYF. The CDR3 bases are TGTGCCATCAGTGACAGGGGCACAGATACGCAGTATTTT.

This chain uses TRBV5-4 with TRBJ2-1; 9 bases are a match to TRBD2. The V gene's germline CDR1 is SGHNT and CDR2 YYREEE (reference sequence). The CDR3 consists of 17 residues. J lost 3 bases, V lost 3 bases, and 10 bases had no gene match. CDR3 loop: CASSSSSGTSHYNEQFF. The CDR3 nucleotides are TGTGCCAGCAGCTCGTCATCCGGGACTAGCCACTACAATGAGCAGTTCTTC.

This clonotype was observed a single time. CDR3 sequence (DNA): TGTGCCAGCTCTAGCGGGGAGACCCAGTACTTC. Amino acids: CASSSGETQYF. The chain joins TRBV12-3 or TRBV12-4 to TRBJ2-5; 8 bases are a match to TRBD2. This CDR3 is built from 11 residues. V gave up 8 bases and J gave up 5 bases; unmatched junction bases: 1.

This clonotype was counted only a few times. V is TRBV7-3 and J is TRBJ1-1; D unclear. V shed 0 bases and J shed 1 base, with 9 bases lying between them. The germline V gene has CDR1 SGHTA and CDR2 FQGTGA. This CDR3 region has 15 residues. CDR3 sequence reads: CASSLTGRPNTEAFF. CDR3 DNA sequence: TGTGCCAGCAGCTTAACCGGGCGGCCGAACACTGAAGCTTTCTTT.

This clonotype was found a few times. The chain recombines TRBV7-2 with TRBJ2-5; tentatively, D is TRBD1 (6 bases). The V gene's germline CDR1 is SGHTA and CDR2 FQGNSA. V lost 0 bases and J 1 base, leaving 9 bases between the germline ends. This CDR3 comprises 15 residues. Here the CDR3 reads CASSLAGDTQETQYF. CDR3 sequence (DNA): TGTGCCAGCAGCTTAGCGGGGGACACCCAAGAGACCCAGTACTTC.

This clonotype has a handful of counts. This chain links TRBV20-1 with TRBJ2-3; 11 bases line up with TRBD2. With 2 bases clipped from V and 4 bases from J, the junction kept 8 bases outside the gene matches. Germline V gene sequence: CDR1 DFQATT, CDR2 SNEGSKA (reference sequence). This CDR3 is 16 amino acids long. CDR3 bases: TGCAGTGCTAGAAAACAACTAGCGGGAGTAGCAGATACGCAGTATTTT. Its translation is CSARKQLAGVADTQYF.

V gene TRBV24-1 combines with J gene TRBJ2-4, with TRBD2 as a possible D gene (6 bases). V was trimmed by 4 bases and J by 7 bases, leaving 19 bases between them. Germline CDR1 reads KGHDR; CDR2 reads SFDVKD. This CDR3 has 16 amino acids. The CDR3 nucleotides read TGTGCCACCAGTGACCCGTCTACTAGCCTCGATAACATTCAGTACTTC. This sequence encodes CATSDPSTSLDNIQYF.

The rearrangement links TRBV30 to TRBJ1-2; the D is unclear. The CDR3 covers 14 residues. The ends were cut back, 1 base at V and 2 bases at J, with 11 bases in the middle. CDR1 is GTSNPN, CDR2 SVGIG, per germline (reference sequence). The CDR3 is CAWSAPLRNYGYTF. CDR3 coding DNA: TGTGCCTGGAGTGCCCCGTTAAGGAACTATGGCTACACCTTC. Supplemented by reference TRBV30 and TRBJ1-2, the full variable domain reads SQTIHQWPATLVQPVGSPLSLECTVEGTSNPNLYWYRQAAGRGLQLLFYSVGIGQISSEVPQNLSASRPQDRQFILSSKKLLLSDSGFYLCAWSAPLRNYGYTFGSGTRLTVV.